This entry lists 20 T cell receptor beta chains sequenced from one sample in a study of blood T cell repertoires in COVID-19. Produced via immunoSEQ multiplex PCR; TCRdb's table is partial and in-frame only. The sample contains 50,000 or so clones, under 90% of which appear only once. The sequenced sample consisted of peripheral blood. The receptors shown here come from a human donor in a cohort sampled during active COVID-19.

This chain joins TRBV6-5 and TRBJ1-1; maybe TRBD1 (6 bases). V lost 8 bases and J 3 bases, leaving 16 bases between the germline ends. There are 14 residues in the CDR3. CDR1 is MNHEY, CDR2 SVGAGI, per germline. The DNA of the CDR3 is TGTGCCAGCGTAAAAGGGGGAAGACACACTGAAGCTTTCTTT. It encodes CASVKGGRHTEAFF.

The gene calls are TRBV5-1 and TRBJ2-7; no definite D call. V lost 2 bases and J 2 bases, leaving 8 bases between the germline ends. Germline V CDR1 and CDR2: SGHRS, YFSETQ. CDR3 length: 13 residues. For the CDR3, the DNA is TGCGCCAGCAGCTTAAGCGCCCCCTACGAGCAGTACTTC. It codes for CASSLSAPYEQYF.

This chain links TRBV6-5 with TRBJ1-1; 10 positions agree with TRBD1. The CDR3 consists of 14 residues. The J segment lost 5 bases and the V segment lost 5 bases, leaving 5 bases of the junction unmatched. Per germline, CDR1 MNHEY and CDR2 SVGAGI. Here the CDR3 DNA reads TGTGCCAGCAGTAAATCGGACAGGGGGACTGAAGCTTTCTTT. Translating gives CASSKSDRGTEAFF.

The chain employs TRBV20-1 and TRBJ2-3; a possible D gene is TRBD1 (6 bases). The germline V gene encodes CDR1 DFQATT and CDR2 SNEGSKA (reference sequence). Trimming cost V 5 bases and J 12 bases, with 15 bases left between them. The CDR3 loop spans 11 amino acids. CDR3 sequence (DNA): TGCAGTGCTGACTCCCGGGACAATCAGTATTTT. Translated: CSADSRDNQYF.

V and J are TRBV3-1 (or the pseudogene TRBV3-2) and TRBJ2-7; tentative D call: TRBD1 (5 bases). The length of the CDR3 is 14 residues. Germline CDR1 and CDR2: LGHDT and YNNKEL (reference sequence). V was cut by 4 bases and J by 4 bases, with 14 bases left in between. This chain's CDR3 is CASSLLGAGYEQYF. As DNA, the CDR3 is TGTGCCAGCAGCCTGTTAGGGGCCGGTTACGAGCAGTACTTC.

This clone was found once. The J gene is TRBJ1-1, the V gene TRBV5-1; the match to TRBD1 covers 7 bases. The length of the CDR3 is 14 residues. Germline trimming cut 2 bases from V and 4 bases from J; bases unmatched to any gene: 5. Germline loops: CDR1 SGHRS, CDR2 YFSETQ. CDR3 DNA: TGCGCCAGCAGCTTACAGGGGTTGAGCACTGAAGCTTTCTTT. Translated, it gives CASSLQGLSTEAFF.

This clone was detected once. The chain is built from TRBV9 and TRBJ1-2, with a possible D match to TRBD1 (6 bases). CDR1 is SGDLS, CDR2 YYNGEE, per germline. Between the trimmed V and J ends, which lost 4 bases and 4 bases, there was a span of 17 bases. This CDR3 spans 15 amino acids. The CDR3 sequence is CASSLRGAGRYGYTF. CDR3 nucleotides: TGTGCCAGCAGCCTCCGGGGGGCAGGCCGCTATGGCTACACCTTC.

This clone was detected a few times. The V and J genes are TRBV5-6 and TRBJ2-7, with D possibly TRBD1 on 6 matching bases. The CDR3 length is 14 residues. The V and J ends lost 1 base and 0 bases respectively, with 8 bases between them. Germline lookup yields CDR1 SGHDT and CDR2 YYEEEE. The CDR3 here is CASSLRGHSYEQYF. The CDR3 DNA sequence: TGTGCCAGCAGCTTGAGGGGACACTCCTACGAGCAGTACTTC. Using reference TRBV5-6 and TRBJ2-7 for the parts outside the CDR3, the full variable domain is DAGVTQSPTHLIKTRGQQVTLRCSPKSGHDTVSWYQQALGQGPQFIFQYYEEEERQRGNFPDRFSGHQFPNYSSELNVNALLLGDSALYLCASSLRGHSYEQYFGPGTRLTVT.

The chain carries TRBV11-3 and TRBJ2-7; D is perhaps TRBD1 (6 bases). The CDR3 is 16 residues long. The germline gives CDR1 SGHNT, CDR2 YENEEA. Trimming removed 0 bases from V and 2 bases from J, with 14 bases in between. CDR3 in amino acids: CASSLDLGAGAYEQYF. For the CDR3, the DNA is TGTGCCAGCAGCTTAGATCTAGGGGCAGGGGCCTACGAGCAGTACTTC.

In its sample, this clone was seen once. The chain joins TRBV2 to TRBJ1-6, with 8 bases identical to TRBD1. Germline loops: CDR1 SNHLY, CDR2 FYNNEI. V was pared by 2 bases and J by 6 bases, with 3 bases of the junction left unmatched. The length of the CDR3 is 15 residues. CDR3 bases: TGTGCCAGCAGTGAAAGGGGACAGGTTAATTCACCCCTCCACTTT. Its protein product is CASSERGQVNSPLHF.

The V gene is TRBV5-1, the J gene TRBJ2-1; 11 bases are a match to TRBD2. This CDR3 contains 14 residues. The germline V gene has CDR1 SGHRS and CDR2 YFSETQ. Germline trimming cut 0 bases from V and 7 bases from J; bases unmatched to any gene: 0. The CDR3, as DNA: TGCGCCAGCAGCTTGGCTAGCGGGGGGAATGAGCAGTTCTTC. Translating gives CASSLASGGNEQFF.

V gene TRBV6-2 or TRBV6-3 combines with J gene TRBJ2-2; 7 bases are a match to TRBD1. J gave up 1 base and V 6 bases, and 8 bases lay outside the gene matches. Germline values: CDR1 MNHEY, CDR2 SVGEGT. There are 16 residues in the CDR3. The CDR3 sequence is CASSHGAGGNTGELFF. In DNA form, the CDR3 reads TGTGCCAGCAGCCATGGCGCAGGGGGGAACACCGGGGAGCTGTTTTTT.

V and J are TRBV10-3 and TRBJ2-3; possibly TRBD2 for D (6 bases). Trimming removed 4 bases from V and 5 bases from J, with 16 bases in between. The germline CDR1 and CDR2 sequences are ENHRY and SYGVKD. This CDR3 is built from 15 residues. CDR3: CAISGRAGSEDTQYF. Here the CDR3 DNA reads TGTGCCATCAGTGGGCGGGCCGGGAGTGAAGATACGCAGTATTTT.

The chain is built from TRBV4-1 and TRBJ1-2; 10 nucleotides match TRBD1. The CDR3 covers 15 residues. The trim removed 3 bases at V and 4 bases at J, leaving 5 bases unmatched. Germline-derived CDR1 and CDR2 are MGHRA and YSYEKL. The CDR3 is CASSQGTGEFYGYTF. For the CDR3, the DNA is TGCGCCAGCAGCCAGGGGACAGGGGAGTTCTATGGCTACACCTTC.

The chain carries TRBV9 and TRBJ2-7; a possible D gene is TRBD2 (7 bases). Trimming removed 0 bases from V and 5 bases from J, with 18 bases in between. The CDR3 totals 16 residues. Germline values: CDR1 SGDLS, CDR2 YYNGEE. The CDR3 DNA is TGTGCCAGCAGCGTAGGGCTGGGGGGGGGCTCGAACGAGCAGTACTTC. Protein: CASSVGLGGGSNEQYF.

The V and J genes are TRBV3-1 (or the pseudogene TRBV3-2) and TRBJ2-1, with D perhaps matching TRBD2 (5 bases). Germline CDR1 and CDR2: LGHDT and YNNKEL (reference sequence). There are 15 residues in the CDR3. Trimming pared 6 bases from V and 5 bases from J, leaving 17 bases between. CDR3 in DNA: TGTGCCAGCAGGGACTCGGGAATTCGGAACAATGAGCAGTTCTTC. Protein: CASRDSGIRNNEQFF.

The CDR3 is CASSLAGQGAFYGYTF. The CDR3 nucleotides read TGTGCCAGCAGCTTGGCCGGACAGGGGGCCTTCTATGGCTACACCTTC. J is TRBJ1-2 and V is TRBV5-6, with 11 bases fitting TRBD1. Losses at the gene ends were 0 bases for V and 4 bases for J; bases not matched to a gene: 5. This CDR3 is 16 amino acids long. Germline V gives CDR1 SGHDT, CDR2 YYEEEE.

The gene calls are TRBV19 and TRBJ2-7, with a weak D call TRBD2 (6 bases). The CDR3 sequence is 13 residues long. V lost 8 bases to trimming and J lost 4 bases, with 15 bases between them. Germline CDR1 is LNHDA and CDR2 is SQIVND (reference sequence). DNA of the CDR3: TGTGCCAGTGGGGGGAATACGCTATACGAGCAGTACTTC. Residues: CASGGNTLYEQYF.

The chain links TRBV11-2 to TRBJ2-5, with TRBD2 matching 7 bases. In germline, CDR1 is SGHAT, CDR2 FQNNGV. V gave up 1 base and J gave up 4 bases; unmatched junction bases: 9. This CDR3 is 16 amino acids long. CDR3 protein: CASSLVGGMGLETQYF. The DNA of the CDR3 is TGTGCCAGCAGCTTAGTGGGGGGGATGGGGTTAGAGACCCAGTACTTC. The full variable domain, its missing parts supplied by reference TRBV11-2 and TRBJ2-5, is EAGVAQSPRYKIIEKRQSVAFWCNPISGHATLYWYQQILGQGPKLLIQFQNNGVVDDSQLPKDRFSAERLKGVDSTLKIQPAKLEDSAVYLCASSLVGGMGLETQYFGPGTRLLVL.

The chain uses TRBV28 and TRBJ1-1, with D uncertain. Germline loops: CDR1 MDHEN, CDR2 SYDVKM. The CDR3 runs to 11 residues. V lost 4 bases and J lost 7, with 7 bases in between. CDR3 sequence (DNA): TGTGCCAGCAGTTCCGGGGTTGAAGCTTTCTTT. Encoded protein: CASSSGVEAFF.